The rows below give T cell receptor beta chains drawn from one sample of a study of T-cell memory formation after mild COVID-19. TCRdb processed the 5' RACE reads anew with MiXCR; each CDR3 protein has one entry. The sample consists of around 200,000 distinct CDR3 sequences, roughly 16% of them appearing once. What was sequenced was PBMCs or a T cell subset sorted from them (not recorded which). The receptors were gathered from an adult woman who had mild COVID-19 (a few samples of this study predate the infection). Cell type and time point are not known. The CDR3 runs from the conserved cysteine through the conserved F or W. Each record gives: clone size, J gene, D gene, V gene, CDR3 DNA, CDR3 protein. The D gene is left open where the match is weak. Expanded clones are given a class, and other clones once, few, many or no size at all.

>-|TRBJ1-2|TRBD1|TRBV9
TGTGCCAGCAGCGTAGAAGGGACAGGACACTATGGCTACACCTTC
CASSVEGTGHYGYTF
>-|TRBJ2-1|TRBD2|TRBV27
TGTGCCAGCAGTTCCGGGAGGGGTCCGCCTTACAATGAGCAGTTCTTC
CASSSGRGPPYNEQFF
>-|TRBJ2-3|-|TRBV20-1
TGCAGTGCTAGAGCACGGACTAGCACAGATACGCAGTATTTT
CSARARTSTDTQYF
>-|TRBJ2-3|-|TRBV12-3/TRBV12-4
TGTGCCAGCAGCCCAGCCCAGAGGGGGAATACGCAGTATTTT
CASSPAQRGNTQYF
>-|TRBJ2-5|-|TRBV7-2
TGTGCCAGCAGCCCCCTTCGAGGAGGGGAGACCCAGTACTTC
CASSPLRGGETQYF
>few|TRBJ1-1|-|TRBV7-9
TGTGCCAGCAGCTTAATACTGGGGAGGAGCACTGAAGCTTTCTTT
CASSLILGRSTEAFF
>-|TRBJ2-7|-|TRBV5-1
TGCGCCAGCAGCTTGGGGACTCCCGCCTACGAGCAGTACTTC
CASSLGTPAYEQYF
>few|TRBJ1-1|TRBD1|TRBV6-2/TRBV6-3
TGTGCCAGCAGAAGGACAGGGACGAACACTGAAGCTTTCTTT
CASRRTGTNTEAFF
>few|TRBJ2-3|-|TRBV4-3
TGCGCCAGCAGCCATGTGGGAAGGGGGAGTGGGGATTCGGCGGGTACGCAGTATTTT
CASSHVGRGSGDSAGTQYF
>-|TRBJ2-7|-|TRBV4-2
TGTGCCAGCAGCCAAGATAGGAGGGGCCGTTACTACGAGCAGTACTTC
CASSQDRRGRYYEQYF
>few|TRBJ2-5|-|TRBV5-1
TGCGCCAGCAGCTTGGAGGGGATGGGAGAGACCCAGTACTTC
CASSLEGMGETQYF
>few|TRBJ2-1|TRBD2|TRBV7-3
TGTGCCAGCAGCCTATCTGGACTAGCGCAGGGTGAGCAGTTCTTC
CASSLSGLAQGEQFF
>-|TRBJ1-5|-|TRBV30
TGTGCCTGGAGGGCACCTGGTGGGAGCAATCAGCCCCAGCATTTT
CAWRAPGGSNQPQHF
>-|TRBJ1-2|-|TRBV4-3
TGCGCCAGCAGCCAAGATTTGCGGGGCTACACCTTC
CASSQDLRGYTF
>few|TRBJ2-2|-|TRBV7-2
TGTGCCAGCAGCCCCTCAGCAAGATACACCGGGGAGCTGTTTTTT
CASSPSARYTGELFF
>-|TRBJ2-7|-|TRBV20-1
TGCAGTGCTAGAGCCCCCGGGACACCTCTCTACGAGCAGTACTTC
CSARAPGTPLYEQYF
>many|TRBJ2-1|TRBD2|TRBV7-3
TGTGCCAGCAGCGGTGGACTAGCCGCCTACAATGAGCAGTTCTTC
CASSGGLAAYNEQFF
>-|TRBJ2-2|-|TRBV20-1
TGCAGTGCTAGTCGAGCCAGTGTGAACACCGGGGAGCTGTTTTTT
CSASRASVNTGELFF
>few|TRBJ2-1|-|TRBV7-3
TGTGCCAGCAGCTTCAAAGGGGAGAATGAGCAGTTCTTC
CASSFKGENEQFF
>-|TRBJ2-3|TRBD2|TRBV24-1
TGTGCCACCAGCGGACTAGCGGGAACAGATACGCAGTATTTT
CATSGLAGTDTQYF
>-|TRBJ2-3|-|TRBV7-2
TGTGCCAGCAGCTCAAGGTGGGGGGACGATCGCACAGATACGCAGTATTTT
CASSSRWGDDRTDTQYF
>-|TRBJ2-1|TRBD2|TRBV27
TGTGCCAGCAGTCTTTATCTGGGCGGGGGTCGAAATGAGCAGTTCTTC
CASSLYLGGGRNEQFF
>-|TRBJ1-1|TRBD1|TRBV5-1
TGCGCCAGCAGCAGAGAGCAGGGGGTAGCTTTCTTT
CASSREQGVAFF
>-|TRBJ1-2|-|TRBV3-1
TGTGCCAGCAGCCAAGACTCTGCGGGGCGGTCCTACACCTTC
CASSQDSAGRSYTF
>-|TRBJ1-5|-|TRBV12-3/TRBV12-4
TGTGCCAGCAGTCACTCCCTTAGCAATCAGCCCCAGCATTTT
CASSHSLSNQPQHF
>-|TRBJ2-7|-|TRBV7-9
TGTGCCAGCAGCTTCTCCGGGGGCGAGGAGCAGTACTTC
CASSFSGGEEQYF
>-|TRBJ2-1|-|TRBV11-2
TGTGCCAGCAGCCAACCCGGGGTAGCGCACAATGAGCAGTTCTTC
CASSQPGVAHNEQFF
>few|TRBJ1-2|TRBD1|TRBV19
TGTGCCAGTAGCCGAGTACCGGGACAGATTAACTATGGCTACACCTTC
CASSRVPGQINYGYTF
>-|TRBJ2-1|-|TRBV9
TGTGCCAGCAGCGTCGACAGCGGACCCTACAATGAGCAGTTCTTC
CASSVDSGPYNEQFF
>few|TRBJ2-3|TRBD1|TRBV24-1
TGTGCCACCAGTGATTTGGTACAGGGGCGCACAGATACGCAGTATTTT
CATSDLVQGRTDTQYF
>few|TRBJ2-1|TRBD2|TRBV20-1
TGCAGTGCCCCGCGGGGACTAGCGATTTACAATGAGCAGTTCTTC
CSAPRGLAIYNEQFF
>-|TRBJ1-2|-|TRBV4-1
TGCGCCAGCAGCCGATCCCTACAGGAAGAGGGCTATGGCTACACCTTC
CASSRSLQEEGYGYTF
>-|TRBJ2-6|-|TRBV7-9
TGTGCCAGCAGCTTAATTTCGGGCGGACCCTCTGGGGCCAACGTCCTGACTTTC
CASSLISGGPSGANVLTF
>-|TRBJ1-1|-|TRBV3-1
TGTGCCAGCAGCTCGAGGAGGGGCAGTAACACTGAAGCTTTCTTT
CASSSRRGSNTEAFF
>few|TRBJ1-4|TRBD1|TRBV20-1
TGCAGTGCCACACCGGGACAGGGGTATGAAAAACTGTTTTTT
CSATPGQGYEKLFF
>few|TRBJ1-2|-|TRBV15
TGTGCCACCAGCAACCGGGCCTCATTCTATGGCTACACCTTC
CATSNRASFYGYTF
>-|TRBJ2-2|-|TRBV7-7
TGTGCCAGCAGCTTAAGTGGAGGGGGGTCGACCGGGGAGCTGTTTTTT
CASSLSGGGSTGELFF
>-|TRBJ2-1|TRBD1|TRBV7-8
TGTGCCAGCAGCCCGACAGGGTATTGGGTAAATGAGCAGTTCTTC
CASSPTGYWVNEQFF
>many|TRBJ2-4|-|TRBV11-3
TGTGCCAGCAGCTTAGAGGACAGTCGGTTATGGAACATTCAGTACTTC
CASSLEDSRLWNIQYF